The clone carrying this TCR beta chain was picked up many times. V lost 6 bases and J lost 7, with 21 bases in between. Looked up from germline, CDR1 is SGHAT and CDR2 is FQNNGV. The CDR3 sequence is 16 residues long. The lymph nodes were axillary draining lymph nodes from breast cancer patients. The source of the sample is a study of breast tumors, draining lymph nodes, adjacent tissues. TCRdb analysed the multiplex PCR reads with MiXCR anew, one entry per CDR3 protein. The data show about 230,000 distinct CDR3 sequences, roughly 30% seen once. The chain carries TRBV11-2 and TRBJ2-2; possibly TRBD2 for D (6 bases). The clonotype was recovered from a female donor with breast cancer. Some clones in this sample may be carry-over from other donors' samples. Sequenced: axillary lymph node tissue. For the CDR3, the DNA is TGTGCCAGCAGGTTGCGGGATCAATCCCGCGGCGGGGAGCTGTTTTTT. This gives the protein CASRLRDQSRGGELFF.